The entry below describes one T cell receptor (beta chain). This clone has only one observation. There is no known antigen for this receptor. Base qualities are not at hand, and no much larger clone is one base apart. The CDR3 runs 17 amino acids, cysteine and phenylalanine included. Only the CDR3 part of the read is kept: 51 bases, read in frame from the first base. From the germline V gene (reference sequence), CDR1 is SEHNR and CDR2 is FQNEAQ. V is clipped by 6 bases and J by 8 bases, and the sequence between their germline boundaries is 26 bases long. The library was produced with the immunoSEQ multiplex PCR assay. For the multiplex PCR, a mixture combining 60 forward primers for TCR Vbeta segments and 13 reverse primers for TCR Jbeta segments was used. The CDR3 region of rearranged TCR beta genes was amplified from genomic DNA by a multiplex PCR assay. The amplified TCR beta libraries were sequenced on the Illumina HiSeq System as 87-base-pair reads. The study's own analysis went as follows. In a later analysis, some 80 million unique TCR beta chains were counted across the 666 repertoires, and around 11 million of these chains were shared by at least two donors. Raw reads were error-corrected and collapsed into unique sequences with a nearest-neighbor algorithm that merged closely related sequences to remove PCR and sequencing errors. V, D and J gene segments were assigned by aligning CDR3 sequences to IMGT reference sequences. For a sequence to be retained, at least a six-nucleotide match to both a V gene segment and a J gene segment was required. A rearrangement counted as productive if the CDR3 had no stop codons and remained in frame with V and J, and every other rearrangement counted as non-productive. CDR3 was defined according to IMGT convention as the region running from the second conserved V-encoded cysteine to the conserved J-encoded phenylalanine. In an earlier analysis of 587 of the donors, sequences lacking an unambiguous match to a single V gene segment were excluded. In an earlier analysis of 587 of the donors, a V segment was called functional when productive rearrangements were above 56.7%, and segregating when the standard deviation between donors exceeded 5%. To diagnose cytomegalovirus status from the catalog of TCR beta chain sequences, a statistical classification framework was built. In a later analysis, V and J genes were assigned by comparing TCR nucleotide sequences against IMGT/GENE-DB human TR gene sequences. Using the TCRdist pipeline, a later analysis assigned CDR3 sequences along with most-parsimonious VDJ recombination scenarios. A later analysis defined each TCR beta chain by its CDR3 amino acid sequence plus V-gene family, and excluded reads lacking a unique V-gene family. A later analysis removed over 500 highly shared, low-generation-probability nucleotide sequences to deal with suspected cross-contamination and a sequencing artifact. In a later analysis, a clonal expansion index for each public chain was calculated from normalized within-repertoire ranks of inferred template counts. In a later analysis, generation probabilities were computed with a VDJ recombination model fitted to out-of-frame rearrangements, and the resulting probabilities were checked against IGoR. In a later analysis, hypergeometric tests were used to score TCR-TCR, TCR-HLA and TCR-CMV co-occurrence, with a repertoire-size bias correction applied to TCR pairs. A later analysis estimated false discovery rates by permuting HLA or CMV assignments 20 times. In a later analysis, co-occurring TCRs were grouped using DBSCAN, and TCRdist sequence similarity was added for clustering within HLA-allele-positive subsets. Co-occurrence clustering excluded repertoires with fewer than 30,000 or more than 120,000 public chains, plus five with anomalous nucleotide sharing. TCRdb retrieved this table from immuneACCESS and kept in-frame rearrangements only. Not all clones are present; in checked studies, unresolved V genes account for under half, and no reason is known for the remainder. The V and J calls and clone size come from that table; D and trimming were worked out from the DNA. The sample records 55,000 to 70,000 clones, 80% of which are singletons. The top ten constitute 3.9% of the sample.

The data were taken from a study of cytomegalovirus exposure and HLA in healthy donors (dated by TCRdb to 2016 to 2017). Concerning the study at large: In an earlier analysis of 587 of the donors, about 260 Gb of sequence data and just under 120 million unique TCR beta sequences from 180 million or so T cells were reported. Approximately 300 gigabases of sequencing data and around 85 million unique TCR sequences made up an early release that covered several hundred HLA-typed donors. Of the approximately 400 genotyped donors, over 80% were placed in the genetic ancestry cluster associated with self-reported Caucasian donors. The study aimed to test whether cataloging public T cell receptors could reveal signatures of past pathogen exposure. The study used immunosequencing to profile the T cell repertoires of some 600 subjects and linked those repertoires to cytomegalovirus serostatus. Besides the first cohort of under 700 subjects, a separate validation cohort made up of 95 to 150 different subjects was used. The study combined high-throughput TCR immunosequencing, statistical association of individual TCRs with disease status, and machine learning to predict cytomegalovirus infection status. A later analysis re-examined previously published TCR beta repertoires from hundreds of donors and added high-resolution HLA genotyping to investigate patterns of TCR occurrence. Rather than drawing on any new phenotypic data, the later analysis identified candidate immune exposures from TCR beta sequences and the way those sequences occurred across donors. An earlier analysis of around 580 of the donors used high-throughput TCR beta sequencing to judge whether each TCR beta V gene segment behaved as functional or pseudogenic. Donor age, sex, ethnicity and CMV serostatus were collected together with the repertoire data. Genome-wide SNP genotypes for about 60% of the roughly 700 donors were used in a later genetic analysis, which treated that subset as a discovery cohort. All discovery cohort repertoires had been generated using a single sequencing platform. Both class I and class II loci were covered by HLA typing, at four-digit resolution. Typing coverage differed by locus: A, B, C, DRB1 and DQB1 were typed in roughly 629-640 donors, DQA1 in 500 to 550, DPA1 in roughly 590, and DPB1 in just under 480. Roughly five DR-DQ haplotypes were handled as single units for association and clustering because linkage in the cohort was strong. Among some 400 genotyped donors of the cohort, an average of approximately 200,000 unique TCR beta nucleotide sequences was sequenced per donor, of which roughly 17% were non-productive. The paper's findings and limits, for the study overall: In a later analysis, most CMV-associated TCR beta chains were found to appear HLA-restricted, with HLA associations seemingly driven largely by CMV exposure. According to a later analysis, parvovirus B19, influenza, CMV and Epstein-Barr virus appeared linked to several top co-occurrence clusters. A further reported finding was that TCR beta sequences accurately predicted the HLA-A and HLA-B alleles for most subjects in the first cohort. In both the original and validation cohorts, the classifier was reported to diagnose cytomegalovirus status with high specificity and sensitivity. In a later genetic analysis, fewer N-insertions in productive TCRs were reported among donors in an Asian-associated ancestry cluster than the roughly 700-donor mean. A later genetic analysis associated a missense DCLRE1C variant with V-gene and J-gene trimming of TCR beta chains, and an independent cohort replicated the association. At a false discovery rate of 0.05, a later analysis linked approximately 18,000 TCR beta sequences to specific HLA alleles. In a later analysis, HLA-associated TCR beta chains were found to be more clonally expanded and to have lower generation probabilities than equally common non-associated chains. The cohort was sequenced for TCR beta chains only, and without alpha or paired-chain data the features that could be detected were limited. A later analysis found that TCR association rates varied across HLA loci, with DRB1 alleles showing the most associated TCRs and HLA-C alleles the fewest. Sequencing depth was assumed to be roughly uniform across donors in the presence/absence analyses, though that assumption may not hold. Because some donors lacked HLA typing at each locus, the association tests relied only on the typed subset. The only immune exposure information available for the cohort was CMV serostatus. The 87-base-pair reads could not distinguish some IMGT-functional V segments, including TRBV6-2 and TRBV6-3, so those segments were excluded. Linkage disequilibrium might explain the correlated functional status among segregating V segments, but an unknown experimental factor could not be ruled out. Because counts were too low, about 15 rarely observed V segments, including chromosome 9 orphons, were left out of the earlier analysis of a few hundred of the donors. When HLA alleles, especially DR and DQ, strongly co-occurred, TCR associations were difficult to assign to individual alleles. A cluster of highly shared sequence variants was judged likely to represent a technical artifact of the sequencing pipeline. The authors suggested that the approach could potentially be extended to other disease states and immunological phenotypes. Most TCR sequences were seen in very few donors, while some public TCRs were found in many individuals. In the study, approximately 150 TCR beta chains were listed as associated with cytomegalovirus. In an earlier analysis of more than 500 of the donors, most TCR beta V segments appeared in productive rearrangements about 87% or about 30% of the time, broadly matching IMGT annotations. In vitro tests confirmed that a few of the cytomegalovirus-associated TCR beta chains recognize cytomegalovirus antigens.

The cohort was made up of 650 to 700 healthy bone marrow donors. At the time of sampling, all cohort members were nominally healthy, though unrecorded immune exposures were likely present. The donor was CMV seronegative and belonged to the group of 352 seronegative cohort members. Every donor gave a peripheral blood sample, and the peripheral blood mononuclear cells from that sample were used for TCR beta sequencing. Genomic DNA extraction from the blood cell samples was performed with the Qiagen DNeasy Blood Extraction Kit. The chain links TRBV7-9 with TRBJ2-1, with TRBD2 tentatively as D gene (6 bases match). Material for sequencing was PBMCs. This sequence originates from a woman in her thirties or forties in good health and CMV-seronegative. The bases are TGTGCCAGCAGACCCCGACCTCTAGCGCTAGACCACGATGAGCAGTTCTTC. Protein translation: CASRPRPLALDHDEQFF.